The next 22 T cell receptor beta chains were all read from a single sample in a study of control samples from healthy donors and cancer patients. The protocol was immunoSEQ multiplex PCR, while the TCRdb copy is restricted to in-frame clones and leaves out a portion. The sample carries a few hundred thousand clones, 90% recorded once. Material for sequencing was PBMCs. The receptors stem from a man aged 35 to 55 with head and neck cancer.

The chain uses TRBV6-2 or TRBV6-3 and TRBJ2-7; 10 bases line up with TRBD1. Germline-derived CDR1 and CDR2 are MNHEY and SVGEGT. Trimming cost V 5 bases and J 5 bases; bases outside gene matches: 9. The CDR3 totals 15 residues. The CDR3 nucleotides read TGTGCCAGCAGTCGCGACAGGGGGCGAATCGACGAGCAGTACTTC. Protein sequence: CASSRDRGRIDEQYF.

The chain recombines TRBV6-5 with TRBJ2-3; 7 bases agree with TRBD2. V was pared by 7 bases and J by 5 bases, with 9 bases of the junction left unmatched. CDR1 and CDR2 from the germline V gene are MNHEY and SVGAGI. The CDR3 spans 14 residues. CDR3 region: CASTLGGSRDTQYF. The CDR3 DNA sequence: TGTGCCAGCACCCTGGGAGGGTCGCGAGATACGCAGTATTTT.

The V and J genes are TRBV25-1 and TRBJ2-3; D not certain. Germline V gene data show CDR1 as MGHDK and CDR2 as SYGVNS. V lost 10 bases, J lost 6 bases, and 5 bases lay in between. This CDR3 comprises 9 residues. CDR3 coding DNA: TGTGCCATCGGGGATACGCAGTATTTT. As protein: CAIGDTQYF.

J is TRBJ1-5 and V is TRBV18; possibly TRBD1 for D (6 bases). The CDR3 has 14 amino acids. The V gene lost 5 bases and the J gene lost 1 base, with 9 bases spanning the gap. The V gene's germline CDR1 is KGHSH and CDR2 LQKENI. Here the CDR3 reads CASSYGQSNQPQHF. DNA for the CDR3: TGTGCCAGCTCATACGGACAGAGCAATCAGCCCCAGCATTTT. The variable domain in full, with the rest retrieved from reference TRBV18 and TRBJ1-5, is NAGVMQNPRHLVRRRGQEARLRCSPMKGHSHVYWYRQLPEEGLKFMVYLQKENIIDESGMPKERFSAEFPKEGPSILRIQQVVRGDSAAYFCASSYGQSNQPQHFGDGTRLSIL.

The CDR3 spells CASGLVGRTEAFF. The CDR3 DNA sequence: TGTGCTAGTGGTTTGGTCGGACGCACTGAAGCTTTCTTT. The chain couples TRBV12-5 to TRBJ1-1; no clear D. V was clipped by 0 bases and J by 4 bases, with 6 bases between them. This CDR3 spans 13 amino acids. Germline CDR1 and CDR2: LGHNT and FRNRAP.

The rearrangement joins TRBV7-3 to TRBJ2-7; TRBD2 matches at 7 bases. With V trimmed by 1 base and J by 1 base, 1 base remained unmatched. Per germline, CDR1 SGHTA and CDR2 FQGTGA. CDR3 length equals 14 residues. CDR3 region: CASSLMGGSYEQYF. The CDR3 bases are TGTGCCAGCAGCTTAATGGGAGGGTCCTACGAGCAGTACTTC.

The rearrangement joins TRBV19 to TRBJ2-1, with 8 nucleotides matching TRBD2. Germline-derived CDR1 and CDR2 are LNHDA and SQIVND (reference sequence). This CDR3 region has 16 residues. V was pared by 4 bases and J by 9 bases, with 14 bases of the junction left unmatched. The CDR3: CASSTPSRGGLVEQFF. CDR3 bases: TGTGCCAGTAGTACACCCTCCCGGGGGGGCCTGGTTGAGCAGTTCTTC.

The J gene is TRBJ2-6, the V gene TRBV7-3; D is uncertain. Germline loops: CDR1 SGHTA, CDR2 FQGTGA. This CDR3 is 15 amino acids long. The V gene lost 2 bases and the J gene lost 0 bases, with 5 bases spanning the gap. The CDR3 nucleotides are TGTGCCAGCAGCTTATCCCCCTCTGGGGCCAACGTCCTGACTTTC. It codes for CASSLSPSGANVLTF.

For the CDR3, the DNA is TGTGCCAGCAGCGTGATCACTCGACCTCATGGCTACACCTTC. It codes for CASSVITRPHGYTF. The chain is built from TRBV9 and TRBJ1-2; D gene unclear. V lost 2 bases, J lost 6 bases, and 14 bases lay in between. The germline gives CDR1 SGDLS, CDR2 YYNGEE. The CDR3 runs 14 residues.

The CDR3 sequence: CASSTGLAGQETQYF. The CDR3 DNA sequence: TGTGCCAGCAGTACCGGACTAGCGGGGCAAGAGACCCAGTACTTC. V gene TRBV6-5 combines with J gene TRBJ2-5; 12 bases agree with TRBD2. The V gene's germline CDR1 is MNHEY and CDR2 SVGAGI. V trimming: 5 bases; J trimming: 2 bases; junction bases outside the gene matches: 3. This CDR3 has 15 residues.

The chain is built from TRBV7-3 and TRBJ2-7; 11 nucleotides match TRBD1. J was trimmed by 2 bases and V by 5 bases; bases with no gene match: 5. CDR3 length: 15 amino acids. CDR1 and CDR2 (germline): SGHTA, FQGTGA. The CDR3 protein is CASSPGTGGPYEQYF. The CDR3 bases are TGTGCCAGCAGCCCTGGGACAGGGGGTCCCTACGAGCAGTACTTC.

This chain joins TRBV5-8 and TRBJ1-1; maybe TRBD1 (5 bases). Trimming shortened V by 0 bases and J by 0 bases, and 6 bases separated the two germline ends. In germline, CDR1 is SGHTS, CDR2 YDEGEE. The CDR3 extends over 14 amino acids. Here the CDR3 reads CASSLGGLNTEAFF. CDR3 in DNA: TGTGCCAGCAGCTTGGGGGGGTTGAACACTGAAGCTTTCTTT.

The chain links TRBV7-2 to TRBJ2-1; D ambiguous. Germline V lookup: CDR1 SGHTA, CDR2 FQGNSA. With 1 base removed from V and 10 bases from J, the gap between germline ends came to 14 bases. CDR3 length: 14 residues. This chain's CDR3 is CASSLDIGEREQFF. In DNA form, the CDR3 reads TGTGCCAGCAGCTTAGATATCGGTGAGAGGGAGCAGTTCTTC. The variable domain in full, completed from reference TRBV7-2 and TRBJ2-1, reads GAGVSQSPSNKVTEKGKDVELRCDPISGHTALYWYRQSLGQGLEFLIYFQGNSAPDKSGLPSDRFSAERTGGSVSTLTIQRTQQEDSAVYLCASSLDIGEREQFFGPGTRLTVL.

The chain is built from TRBV7-3 and TRBJ2-5; D perhaps matches TRBD1 (5 bases). Trimming took off 4 bases at V and 1 base at J, with 10 bases between the two ends. This CDR3 has 14 residues. From germline, CDR1 is SGHTA and CDR2 FQGTGA. CDR3 in DNA: TGTGCCAGCAGCTGGGGCGGACCCCAAGAGACCCAGTACTTC. The encoded protein is CASSWGGPQETQYF.

The rearrangement uses TRBV2 and TRBJ1-2; D is possibly TRBD1 (5 bases). V was clipped by 5 bases and J by 3 bases, with 16 bases between them. CDR1 and CDR2 from the germline V gene are SNHLY and FYNNEI. The CDR3 runs to 15 residues. The CDR3 loop is CASSPPTGTDYGYTF. Here the CDR3 DNA reads TGTGCCAGCAGTCCCCCTACCGGGACGGACTATGGCTACACCTTC.

V gene TRBV2 combines with J gene TRBJ2-3; 14 bases align to TRBD2. Germline-derived CDR1 and CDR2 are SNHLY and FYNNEI. The CDR3 has 13 residues. V gave up 9 bases and J gave up 4 bases; unmatched junction bases: 0. The DNA of the CDR3 is TGTGCCAGGACTAGCGGGAGGGCAGATACGCAGTATTTT. Its translation: CARTSGRADTQYF.

This clone appeared once. The V gene is TRBV5-1, the J gene TRBJ2-6; 9 bases map to TRBD1. Germline V CDR1 and CDR2: SGHRS, YFSETQ. The CDR3 length is 19 residues. V gave up 4 bases and J gave up 1 base; unmatched junction bases: 12. The DNA of the CDR3 is TGCGCCAGCAGCCCGGGGGACAGGGAGTCCGGGTCTGGGGCCAACGTCCTGACTTTC. It specifies CASSPGDRESGSGANVLTF.

The chain joins TRBV7-9 to TRBJ1-1; 7 bases map to TRBD1. Unmatched junction bases numbered 9, after V lost 3 bases and J lost 11 bases. This CDR3 region has 13 residues. Germline CDR1 SEHNR, CDR2 FQNEAQ (reference sequence). The CDR3 DNA reads as TGTGCCAGCAGCTTTTTACAAACAGGGGAGGCTTTCTTT. It codes for CASSFLQTGEAFF.

The chain joins TRBV27 to TRBJ2-5, with no clear D. V gave up 0 bases and J gave up 5 bases, with 7 bases separating them. The CDR3 has 13 amino acids. Germline CDR1 is MNHEY and CDR2 is SMNVEV (reference sequence). The CDR3 sequence is CASSLSGWETQYF. The CDR3 nucleotides read TGTGCCAGCAGTTTATCTGGGTGGGAGACCCAGTACTTC.

The J gene is TRBJ2-7, the V gene TRBV5-5; D could derive from TRBD1 or TRBD2 (6 bases each). Germline V gives CDR1 SGHKS, CDR2 YYEKEE (reference sequence). V gave up 4 bases and J gave up 6 bases, with 17 bases separating them. The CDR3 has 14 amino acids. The CDR3 coding sequence is TGTGCCAGCAGCCGAAACGACAGGAGGGGCGAGCAGTACTTC. This gives the protein CASSRNDRRGEQYF.

The rearrangement joins TRBV7-8 to TRBJ1-2; D call uncertain. Germline V lookup: CDR1 SGHVS, CDR2 FQNEAQ. The length of the CDR3 is 13 residues. The V and J ends lost 2 bases and 4 bases respectively, with 8 bases between them. The CDR3 region has the DNA TGTGCCAGCAGCTTATCAGAGGGCTATGGCTACACCTTC. Residues: CASSLSEGYGYTF.

The J gene is TRBJ1-5, the V gene TRBV6-2 or TRBV6-3; D is unresolved. This CDR3 contains 12 residues. With 1 base removed from V and 5 bases from J, the gap between germline ends came to 3 bases. The germline gives CDR1 MNHEY, CDR2 SVGEGT. The CDR3 DNA is TGTGCCAGCAGTTACTACTATCAGCCCCAGCATTTT. Translating it yields CASSYYYQPQHF.